This T cell receptor (beta chain) was retrieved from a study of blood T cell repertoires in COVID-19. Study information: Samples taken during acute and convalescent COVID-19 were collected in the United States, Italy and Spain. PBMCs, B-cell-depleted T cells, or T cells were the source of the cDNA or gDNA that made up the material.

V was trimmed by 7 bases and J by 2 bases, leaving 11 bases between them. CDR1 and CDR2 (germline): MDHEN, SYDVKM. The CDR3 has 13 residues. In the original processing: Cell counts per sample came from amplifying reference gene primers. Libraries were prepared by immunoSEQ multiplex PCR; TCRdb keeps only in-frame clonotypes and omits some of them. V, J and clone size derive from that table, while D and trimming were established from the DNA sequence. The table records about 130,000 clones, almost 80% of them present only once. The receptor's source is a man in his 60s who had recovered from COVID-19. The sequenced sample was peripheral blood. The chain joins TRBV28 to TRBJ2-5; D remains unclear. CDR3 nucleotides: TGTGCCAGCACCTCGGTTGGTCAAGAGACCCAGTACTTC. Translating it yields CASTSVGQETQYF.